The sample holds many counts of the clone carrying this TCR beta chain. A much larger clone differs by one base, so this may be a read error. This CDR3 is built from 15 residues. Germline CDR1 and CDR2: MNHEY and SMNVEV (reference sequence). Germline trimming cut 6 bases from V and 7 bases from J; bases unmatched to any gene: 15. These data belong to a study of tumor-infiltrating lymphocytes in oesophageal squamous cell carcinoma. Using its own MiXCR run on the PCR reads, TCRdb lists one record per CDR3 protein. The sample has about 21,000 distinct CDR3 sequences, around two fifths seen once. The sequencing sample was made of esophageal tumor tissue. The chain combines TRBV27 with TRBJ2-7; 7 bases match TRBD1. This TCR came from a male donor with esophageal squamous cell carcinoma. The CDR3 reads CASRNRGGFYNEQYF. Here the CDR3 DNA reads TGTGCCAGCAGGAACAGGGGTGGGTTCTACAATGAGCAGTACTTC.